This entry lists 20 T cell receptor beta chains sequenced from one sample in a study of T cells in tumors after PD-1 blockade. Only in-frame clones appear in the TCRdb table, and some are missing; sequencing was by immunoSEQ multiplex PCR. The table records about 14,000 clones, around four fifths of them present only once. The sequencing used PBMCs, collected after anti-PD-1 treatment. The source of these receptors is a human donor with basal cell carcinoma.

The gene calls are TRBV10-3 and TRBJ2-7; perhaps TRBD1 as D (6 bases). Per the germline V gene, CDR1 is ENHRY and CDR2 is SYGVKD. Trimming stripped 5 bases from V and 2 bases from J, with 10 bases between. This CDR3 contains 13 residues. The CDR3 loop is CAISPTGAYEQYF. CDR3 DNA sequence: TGTGCCATCAGTCCGACAGGAGCCTACGAGCAGTACTTC.

This sequence joins TRBV18 and TRBJ1-4; TRBD1 matches at 7 bases. V shed 0 bases, J shed 1 base, and the junction held 5 bases outside the gene matches. The length of the CDR3 is 17 residues. Germline V gene sequence: CDR1 KGHSH, CDR2 LQKENI. DNA for the CDR3: TGTGCCAGCTCACCACCGACAGGGTATGGAACTAATGAAAAACTGTTTTTT. Amino acids: CASSPPTGYGTNEKLFF.

This clone was counted a few times. V usage is TRBV7-9 and J usage is TRBJ1-1, with D maybe TRBD1 (5 bases). Trimming stripped 2 bases from V and 5 bases from J, with 18 bases between. CDR1 and CDR2 from the germline V gene are SEHNR and FQNEAQ (reference sequence). The CDR3 runs 16 residues. In nucleotides, the CDR3 is TGTGCCAGCAGCTTAAACGTCCGGGGGAAAGGTACTGAAGCTTTCTTT. Translation gives CASSLNVRGKGTEAFF.

V is TRBV6-5 and J is TRBJ1-1; unclear D gene. The germline CDR1 and CDR2 sequences are MNHEY and SVGAGI. V lost 7 bases to trimming and J lost 4 bases, with 13 bases between them. The CDR3 is 13 amino acids. This CDR3 is CASIPPSGTEAFF. The CDR3 bases are TGTGCCAGCATCCCCCCCTCGGGCACTGAAGCTTTCTTT.

The chain is built from TRBV2 and TRBJ1-1; D remains unclear. The CDR3 is 15 amino acids. The germline V and J ends were trimmed by 0 bases and 2 bases, with 10 bases remaining between them. Germline V lookup: CDR1 SNHLY, CDR2 FYNNEI. The CDR3 region has the DNA TGTGCCAGCAGTGAAGCCCAGACGGTAAACACTGAAGCTTTCTTT. Residues: CASSEAQTVNTEAFF.

The chain combines TRBV3-1 (or the pseudogene TRBV3-2) with TRBJ2-7, with D unresolved. This CDR3 comprises 14 residues. V lost 4 bases and J lost 2, with 12 bases in between. Germline CDR1 is LGHDT and CDR2 is YNNKEL (reference sequence). The CDR3, as DNA: TGTGCCAGCAGCCCCAGGACCAAACCCTACGAGCAGTACTTC. Translating it yields CASSPRTKPYEQYF.

The chain has TRBV5-6 and TRBJ2-7; TRBD1 matches 8 bases. This CDR3 is built from 14 residues. CDR1 is SGHDT and CDR2 is YYEEEE in the germline V gene. Trimming at V came to 3 bases and at J to 5 bases, leaving 7 bases not matched to a gene. CDR3 region: CASSSRTGFDEQYF. The CDR3 DNA follows: TGTGCCAGCAGCTCCAGGACAGGGTTCGACGAGCAGTACTTC.

This chain connects TRBV19 to TRBJ1-2, with D tentatively TRBD1 (6 bases). From germline, CDR1 is LNHDA and CDR2 SQIVND (reference sequence). V was clipped by 0 bases and J by 4 bases, with 12 bases between them. The CDR3 length is 15 residues. The CDR3 region has the DNA TGTGCCAGTAGTATAGATACAGGGTTGACCTATGGCTACACCTTC. Translating it yields CASSIDTGLTYGYTF.

The chain is built from TRBV4-1 and TRBJ2-7, with D perhaps matching TRBD2 (5 bases). The V end was cut by 1 base, the J end by 3 bases, with 16 bases between. The CDR3 is made up of 16 amino acids. Germline CDR1 reads MGHRA; CDR2 reads YSYEKL. The CDR3 loop reads CASSQVPLAEGYEQYF. The CDR3 coding sequence is TGCGCCAGCAGCCAAGTTCCCCTTGCAGAGGGCTACGAGCAGTACTTC.

This clone occurred once. The chain couples TRBV18 to TRBJ2-1; D is possibly TRBD2 (5 bases). The CDR3 loop spans 15 amino acids. In germline, CDR1 is KGHSH, CDR2 LQKENI. Trimming left V 5 bases short and J 8 bases short, with 19 bases between. CDR3 nucleotide sequence: TGTGCCAGCTCAGGTCTAAGGACTGTAGTACATGAGCAGTTCTTC. Translated, it gives CASSGLRTVVHEQFF.

There are a few counts of this clone. The rearrangement joins TRBV6-6 to TRBJ1-6, with unresolved D. The ends were cut back, 7 bases at V and 13 bases at J, with 17 bases in the middle. The CDR3 is 13 amino acids. From germline, CDR1 is MNHNY and CDR2 SVGAGI (reference sequence). The CDR3 reads CASTPYWQDPLHF. The CDR3 nucleotides are TGTGCCAGCACCCCGTACTGGCAAGACCCCCTCCACTTT.

J is TRBJ2-5 and V is TRBV7-9, with 9 bases that match TRBD1. The CDR3 is made up of 16 amino acids. CDR1 is SEHNR, CDR2 FQNEAQ, per germline (reference sequence). V gave up 1 base and J gave up 2 bases; unmatched junction bases: 5. In nucleotides, the CDR3 is TGTGCCAGCAGCTTAGACAGGGGGCGCGATCAAGAGACCCAGTACTTC. Its translation: CASSLDRGRDQETQYF.

This chain links TRBV5-1 with TRBJ2-7, with TRBD1 identical over 8 bases. This CDR3 has 15 amino acids. The germline V gene has CDR1 SGHRS and CDR2 YFSETQ. The J segment lost 4 bases and the V segment lost 0 bases, leaving 6 bases of the junction unmatched. CDR3 protein: CASSLGLGTGYEQYF. CDR3 bases: TGCGCCAGCAGCTTGGGTTTGGGGACAGGATACGAGCAGTACTTC. The entire variable domain, with the rest obtained from reference TRBV5-1 and TRBJ2-7, is as follows: KAGVTQTPRYLIKTRGQQVTLSCSPISGHRSVSWYQQTPGQGLQFLFEYFSETQRNKGNFPGRFSGRQFSNSRSEMNVSTLELGDSALYLCASSLGLGTGYEQYFGPGTRLTVT.

This chain uses TRBV6-6 with TRBJ2-1, with D perhaps TRBD1 or TRBD2 (5 bases each). CDR1 is MNHNY, CDR2 SVGAGI, per germline (reference sequence). Trimming shortened V by 5 bases and J by 7 bases, and 24 bases separated the two germline ends. The CDR3 loop spans 17 amino acids. This chain's CDR3 is CASSPSPGTPAGNEQFF. The CDR3 DNA sequence: TGTGCCAGCAGTCCTTCCCCCGGGACCCCTGCCGGGAATGAGCAGTTCTTC.

The chain employs TRBV27 and TRBJ2-7, with 8 bases identical to TRBD1. The CDR3 contains 15 residues. J gave up 6 bases and V 1 base, and 8 bases lay outside the gene matches. Looked up from germline, CDR1 is MNHEY and CDR2 is SMNVEV (reference sequence). CDR3 nucleotides: TGTGCCAGCAGTTTATACGAGGCAGGGGGCGGCGAGCAGTACTTC. Translation: CASSLYEAGGGEQYF.

This clone was seen once. This chain joins TRBV28 and TRBJ1-5; D is perhaps TRBD1 (5 bases). CDR1 MDHEN and CDR2 SYDVKM come from the germline V gene. The CDR3 consists of 13 residues. With 9 bases removed from V and 2 bases from J, the gap between germline ends came to 11 bases. The CDR3, as DNA: TGTGCCAGTCAGGGATTCGGCAATCAGCCCCAGCATTTT. Its protein is CASQGFGNQPQHF.

J is TRBJ2-5 and V is TRBV10-1; 9 bases agree with TRBD1. V trimming: 9 bases; J trimming: 5 bases; junction bases outside the gene matches: 7. The CDR3 has 13 amino acids. Germline assignment: CDR1 WNHNN and CDR2 SYGVQD (reference sequence). This chain's CDR3 is CARITGGEETQYF. The CDR3 nucleotides read TGCGCCAGGATTACAGGGGGCGAGGAGACCCAGTACTTC.

This clone has more than one count but fewer than ten. This sequence joins TRBV15 and TRBJ1-3, with 7 positions matching TRBD1. The CDR3 covers 17 residues. CDR1 is LNHNV, CDR2 YYDKDF, per germline (reference sequence). The junction had 7 bases not matched to a gene; V was cut back by 0 bases and J by 2 bases. The chain's CDR3 is CATSRDFKTGPGNTIYF. DNA for the CDR3: TGTGCCACCAGCAGAGATTTTAAGACAGGGCCTGGAAACACCATATATTTT.

V and J are TRBV28 and TRBJ1-5, with 9 nucleotides matching TRBD1. Looked up from germline, CDR1 is MDHEN and CDR2 is SYDVKM. The CDR3 extends over 15 amino acids. The V segment lost 6 bases and the J segment 6 bases; nucleotides outside the gene matches: 9. CDR3 coding DNA: TGTGCCAGCAGCAGGACAGGGGATTGGGGTCAGCCCCAGCATTTT. Its translation is CASSRTGDWGQPQHF.

J is TRBJ1-6 and V is TRBV5-1; D unclear. The germline V and J ends were trimmed by 1 base and 11 bases, with 7 bases remaining between them. Germline-derived CDR1 and CDR2 are SGHRS and YFSETQ. The CDR3 extends over 12 amino acids. The CDR3 here is CASSLNSAPLHF. CDR3 DNA: TGCGCCAGCAGCTTGAATTCCGCACCCCTCCACTTT.